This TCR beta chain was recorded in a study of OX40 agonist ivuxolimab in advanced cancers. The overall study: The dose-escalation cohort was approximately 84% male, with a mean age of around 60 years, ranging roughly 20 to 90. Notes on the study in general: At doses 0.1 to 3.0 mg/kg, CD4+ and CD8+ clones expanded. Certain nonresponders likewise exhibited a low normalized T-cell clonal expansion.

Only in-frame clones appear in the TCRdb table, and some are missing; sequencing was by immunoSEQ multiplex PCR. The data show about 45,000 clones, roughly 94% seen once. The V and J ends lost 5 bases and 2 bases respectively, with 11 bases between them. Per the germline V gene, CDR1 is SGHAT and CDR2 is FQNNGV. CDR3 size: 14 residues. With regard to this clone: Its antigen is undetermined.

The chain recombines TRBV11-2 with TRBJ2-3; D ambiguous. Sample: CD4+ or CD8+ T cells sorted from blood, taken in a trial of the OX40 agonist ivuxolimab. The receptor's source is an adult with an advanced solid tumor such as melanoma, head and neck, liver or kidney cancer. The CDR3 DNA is TGTGCCAGCAGCCTGGGTCGGCCCACAGATACGCAGTATTTT. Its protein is CASSLGRPTDTQYF.